This TCR beta chain was found in a study of regulatory T cells in long-lasting Graves disease. Study-level findings and limits: A limited number of samples was an acknowledged limitation. Persistent Graves' patients showed less TCR diversity than newly diagnosed patients showed.

To note about this clonotype: Its cognate antigen is unknown.

V dropped 4 bases and J dropped 0 bases, with 18 bases sitting between them. Germline V gene sequence: CDR1 SQVTM, CDR2 ANQGSEA. CDR3 length: 16 amino acids. Indicated time point: persistent/refractory GD, antithyroid drugs over 5 years with positive TRAb. The TCR library was made from RNA that had been extracted from PBMCs in TRIzol. Construction of the TCR beta libraries employed iRepertoire HTBI primers in conjunction with Arm-PCR of CDR3 regions. TCRdb passed the multiplex PCR reads through MiXCR, listing each CDR3 protein once. Counted here are 500,000 to 700,000 distinct CDR3 sequences, 30% occurring once; the ten biggest clones make up around 40%.

The clonotype comes from a female donor with Graves disease. The V call is TRBV29-1, the J call TRBJ1-2; D remains ambiguous. Material: peripheral blood mononuclear cells (PBMCs), obtained when the disease was refractory, from a patient treated with antithyroid drugs. This CDR3 reads CSVVNSDRVANYGYTF. The DNA of the CDR3 is TGCAGCGTTGTTAACAGTGACCGCGTAGCTAACTATGGCTACACCTTC.